This T cell receptor beta chain was sequenced during a study of cytomegalovirus exposure and HLA in healthy donors. The V and J ends lost 1 base and 8 bases respectively, with 18 bases between them. CDR3 length: 16 amino acids. Germline-derived CDR1 and CDR2 are SGHAT and FQNNGV. The PCR made use of 60 Vbeta and 13 Jbeta primers. Clones were sequenced by immunoSEQ multiplex PCR, and TCRdb holds only the in-frame ones, with some missing. This sample has around 150,000 clones, with about 72% found just once. Sequencing was performed on PBMCs. This clonotype originated in a man in his fifties in good health and CMV-seropositive. This sequence joins TRBV11-2 and TRBJ2-1; D perhaps matches TRBD1 (5 bases). The CDR3 DNA reads TGTGCCAGCAGCTTAGGCTCAGGGCAATTGGGCTATGAGCAGTTCTTC. Its protein is CASSLGSGQLGYEQFF.